Detailed here is one TCR beta chain. What it recognizes is unknown. In TCRdb, the 5' RACE reads were re-called with MiXCR into one record per CDR3 protein. The table has under 400,000 distinct CDR3 sequences, roughly an eighth seen once; the top ten hold roughly 3.1%. The data were obtained in a study of T cells after yellow fever vaccination. Study results and limitations: FACS-sorted repertoires might harbor abundant contaminating clonotypes from the bulk population.

The CDR3 extends over 14 amino acids. Looked up from germline, CDR1 is DFQATT and CDR2 is SNEGSKA (reference sequence). Trimming left V 0 bases short and J 4 bases short, with 9 bases between. This chain connects TRBV20-1 to TRBJ1-4; unclear D gene. The sequence derives from a man between 18 and 29 years old who received the YFV17D yellow fever vaccine. The sample consisted of CD4+ T cells sorted from PBMCs, taken 15 days after the yellow fever booster vaccination. In DNA, the CDR3 is TGCAGTGCTAGAGATACTTTCTTTAATGAAAAACTGTTTTTT. Translated: CSARDTFFNEKLFF.